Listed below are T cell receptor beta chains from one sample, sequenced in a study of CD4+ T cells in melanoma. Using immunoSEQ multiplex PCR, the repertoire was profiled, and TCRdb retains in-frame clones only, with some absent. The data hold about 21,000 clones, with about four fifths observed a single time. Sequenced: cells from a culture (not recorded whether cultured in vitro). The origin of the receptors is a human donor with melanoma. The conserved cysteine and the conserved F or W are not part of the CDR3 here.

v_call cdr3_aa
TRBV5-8 ASSWGRATDTQY
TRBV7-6 ASSLERGSYNEQF
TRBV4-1 ASSQDIWEGIGDYGYT
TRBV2 ASSSQQGGYGYT
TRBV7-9 ASSHAGAGETQY
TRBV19 ASSIARTGGYT
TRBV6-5 ASSYYQGGEAF
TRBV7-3 ASSLRGVSRDTQY
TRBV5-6 ASSSLKTGGMTEAF
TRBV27 ASSFSEAYNSPLH
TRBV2 ASRQVWPETQY
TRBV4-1 ASSQGKGGAYNEQF
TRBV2 ASSSRAFRTYEQY
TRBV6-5 ASSYVGRGAGEQF
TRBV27 ASSRDRVDDGYT
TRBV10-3 AVRGREDTEAF
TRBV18 ASSALSRGNNEQF
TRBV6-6 ASSYRGGGDTQY
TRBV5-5 ASSFDPRGRPLH
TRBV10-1 ASGPGLAADTQY
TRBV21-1 ASSRDIYQETQY
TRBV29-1 SVFKGRAF
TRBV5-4 ASSTRTGRRTDTQY
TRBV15 ATSRDWWSLTESSYNEQF
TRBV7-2 ASSAGQTSNQPQH
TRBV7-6 ASRPTLGTDTQY
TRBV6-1 ASTAGGTGELF
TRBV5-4 ASSQGGGSEETQY
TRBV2 ASSGTAGELF
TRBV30 AWSVGWTDSPLH
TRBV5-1 ASSNRQGQTDTQY
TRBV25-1 ASSEASGDGQY
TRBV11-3 ASSLELGYSTGELF
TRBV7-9 ASSVSYNEQF
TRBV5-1 VSSGQGLDEKLF
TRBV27 ASSRTGSVGYGYT